This passage covers 26 T cell receptor beta chains from one sample sequenced in a study of OX40 agonist ivuxolimab in advanced cancers. Here immunoSEQ multiplex PCR was the method, and the copy in TCRdb shows in-frame clones only, minus some. The sample shows some 50,000 clones, about 89% of them seen only once. Specimen: CD4+ or CD8+ T cells sorted from blood, collected in a trial of the OX40 agonist ivuxolimab. The receptors stem from an adult with an advanced solid tumor such as melanoma, head and neck, liver or kidney cancer.

The rearrangement links TRBV7-2 to TRBJ1-4; D is undetermined. Trimming stripped 1 base from V and 0 bases from J, with 9 bases between. This CDR3 region has 16 residues. The germline V gene encodes CDR1 SGHTA and CDR2 FQGNSA. CDR3 sequence reads: CASSLGGWATNEKLFF. Written as DNA, the CDR3 is TGTGCCAGCAGCTTAGGAGGCTGGGCAACTAATGAAAAACTGTTTTTT. The full variable domain, in which reference TRBV7-2 and TRBJ1-4 provide the parts outside the CDR3, is GAGVSQSPSNKVTEKGKDVELRCDPISGHTALYWYRQSLGQGLEFLIYFQGNSAPDKSGLPSDRFSAERTGGSVSTLTIQRTQQEDSAVYLCASSLGGWATNEKLFFGSGTQLSVL.

This chain links TRBV7-9 with TRBJ1-2, with TRBD1 identical over 7 bases. Germline V gives CDR1 SEHNR, CDR2 FQNEAQ (reference sequence). Trimming cost V 5 bases and J 5 bases; bases outside gene matches: 5. The CDR3 runs 13 residues. The CDR3 DNA sequence: TGTGCCAGCAGCCAGGGACAGCCTTATGGCTACACCTTC. This sequence encodes CASSQGQPYGYTF.

V gene TRBV7-9 combines with J gene TRBJ2-7; no firm D call. V was cut by 2 bases and J by 2 bases, with 4 bases left in between. This CDR3 contains 12 residues. CDR1 SEHNR and CDR2 FQNEAQ come from the germline V gene (reference sequence). CDR3 sequence: CASSLSTYEQYF. The CDR3 DNA follows: TGTGCCAGCAGCTTAAGTACCTACGAGCAGTACTTC.

This chain uses TRBV19 with TRBJ2-1; TRBD2 matches 7 bases. This CDR3 has 16 amino acids. J gave up 5 bases and V 0 bases, and 7 bases lay outside the gene matches. Germline V CDR1 and CDR2: LNHDA, SQIVND (reference sequence). This CDR3 reads CASSIDLGTTHNEQFF. In DNA, the CDR3 is TGTGCCAGTAGTATAGATCTTGGGACTACCCACAATGAGCAGTTCTTC.

CDR3 DNA: TGTGCCTGGAGTGTACGTTGGGCTAGCGGGACTAATAACGACTCCTACAATGAGCAGTTCTTC. Translated: CAWSVRWASGTNNDSYNEQFF. The V call is TRBV30, the J call TRBJ2-1; 9 bases match TRBD2. CDR3 size: 21 residues. Germline CDR1 is GTSNPN and CDR2 is SVGIG (reference sequence). V lost 0 bases, J lost 0 bases, and 18 bases stayed unmatched.

The chain uses TRBV30 and TRBJ2-4; D gene ambiguous. Germline V lookup: CDR1 GTSNPN, CDR2 SVGIG (reference sequence). V gave up 6 bases and J gave up 8 bases, with 14 bases separating them. CDR3 length: 12 residues. The CDR3 loop reads CACHSTMDIQYF. As DNA, the CDR3 is TGTGCCTGCCACAGCACTATGGACATTCAGTACTTC.

CDR3 amino acids: CASSFRTSGKLMNTGELFF. Written as DNA, the CDR3 is TGTGCCAGCAGCTTCCGGACTAGCGGCAAGCTAATGAACACCGGGGAGCTGTTTTTT. The chain uses TRBV7-9 and TRBJ2-2; 10 nucleotides line up with TRBD2. The germline V gene encodes CDR1 SEHNR and CDR2 FQNEAQ (reference sequence). The CDR3 is 19 amino acids. V shed 3 bases and J 1 base; nucleotides not matched to a gene: 11.

The gene calls are TRBV7-6 and TRBJ2-1; 7 bases fit TRBD2. In germline, CDR1 is SGHVS, CDR2 FNYEAQ. The V gene end was trimmed by 1 base and the J gene end by 5 bases; junction bases not matched to a gene: 5. The CDR3 has 15 amino acids. This chain's CDR3 is CASSLGLASHNEQFF. The CDR3 region has the DNA TGTGCCAGCAGCTTAGGACTAGCATCTCACAATGAGCAGTTCTTC. The complete variable domain, with remaining parts taken from reference TRBV7-6 and TRBJ2-1, reads GAGVSQSPRYKVTKRGQDVALRCDPISGHVSLYWYRQALGQGPEFLTYFNYEAQQDKSGLPNDRFSAERPEGSISTLTIQRTEQRDSAMYRCASSLGLASHNEQFFGPGTRLTVL.

The chain links TRBV5-1 to TRBJ2-3; no clear D. CDR1 and CDR2 (germline): SGHRS, YFSETQ. CDR3 length: 15 amino acids. V dropped 1 base and J dropped 1 base, with 10 bases sitting between them. CDR3 DNA: TGCGCCAGCAGCTTGTTTGGGTTCGGCACAGATACGCAGTATTTT. As protein: CASSLFGFGTDTQYF.

CDR3 loop: CASSGRMWDSQYHNEQFF. The CDR3, as DNA: TGTGCCAGCAGCGGGCGGATGTGGGACAGTCAGTACCACAATGAGCAGTTCTTC. The V call is TRBV5-6, the J call TRBJ2-1; the match to TRBD1 covers 7 bases. CDR3 length equals 18 residues. CDR1 and CDR2 from the germline V gene are SGHDT and YYEEEE. J was trimmed by 5 bases and V by 4 bases; bases with no gene match: 18.

This chain joins TRBV7-9 and TRBJ2-7; D unresolved. This CDR3 contains 13 residues. The germline V and J ends were trimmed by 5 bases and 2 bases, with 10 bases remaining between them. Germline loops: CDR1 SEHNR, CDR2 FQNEAQ (reference sequence). The CDR3 loop reads CASSRLLAYEQYF. CDR3 bases: TGTGCCAGCAGCCGGTTGTTAGCCTACGAGCAGTACTTC. Full variable domain (rest looked up from reference TRBV7-9 and TRBJ2-7): DTGVSQNPRHKITKRGQNVTFRCDPISEHNRLYWYRQTLGQGPEFLTYFQNEAQLEKSRLLSDRFSAERPKGSFSTLEIQRTEQGDSAMYLCASSRLLAYEQYFGPGTRLTVT.

The V gene is TRBV9, the J gene TRBJ1-4; 7 bases fit TRBD1. The junction had 10 bases not matched to a gene; V was cut back by 3 bases and J by 5 bases. The CDR3 is 16 residues long. The germline CDR1 and CDR2 sequences are SGDLS and YYNGEE. The CDR3 loop is CASSDTRGYPNEKLFF. The DNA of the CDR3 is TGTGCCAGCAGCGACACCAGGGGGTACCCGAATGAAAAACTGTTTTTT.

J is TRBJ1-4 and V is TRBV7-8, with 7 bases identical to TRBD1. From germline, CDR1 is SGHVS and CDR2 FQNEAQ. V shed 6 bases, J shed 5 bases, and the junction held 6 bases outside the gene matches. CDR3 length: 14 residues. In DNA form, the CDR3 reads TGTGCCAGCAGAACAGGGGTGGGGAATGAAAAACTGTTTTTT. Its protein product is CASRTGVGNEKLFF.

Here the CDR3 DNA reads TGTGCCAGCAGTGAAGCGAGGGCGTCTCCTGGGCAGTACTTC. Translated, it gives CASSEARASPGQYF. This chain links TRBV7-9 with TRBJ2-7; TRBD2 is a possible D gene (5 bases). V shed 6 bases and J shed 9 bases, with 21 bases lying between them. The V gene's germline CDR1 is SEHNR and CDR2 FQNEAQ (reference sequence). The CDR3 consists of 14 residues.

V and J are TRBV19 and TRBJ1-6; a weak D match, TRBD1 (5 bases). The CDR3 extends over 18 amino acids. CDR1 and CDR2 (germline): LNHDA, SQIVND (reference sequence). V dropped 6 bases and J dropped 4 bases, with 22 bases sitting between them. CDR3 in DNA: TGTGCCAGTAGCCCGGGACGGGACTTCGGCCTTTATAATTCACCCCTCCACTTT. Translating it yields CASSPGRDFGLYNSPLHF. Based on the CDR3 plus reference TRBV19 and TRBJ1-6, the full variable domain is DGGITQSPKYLFRKEGQNVTLSCEQNLNHDAMYWYRQDPGQGLRLIYYSQIVNDFQKGDIAEGYSVSREKKESFPLTVTSAQKNPTAFYLCASSPGRDFGLYNSPLHFGNGTRLTVT.

V is TRBV5-6 and J is TRBJ2-5; TRBD2 aligns across 11 bases. Unmatched junction bases numbered 5, after V lost 3 bases and J lost 4 bases. CDR3 length: 15 residues. CDR1 is SGHDT and CDR2 is YYEEEE in the germline V gene. Written as DNA, the CDR3 is TGTGCCAGCAGCTCGCCTCTAGCGGGAGGAGAGACCCAGTACTTC. It translates to CASSSPLAGGETQYF.

The chain has TRBV9 and TRBJ2-5; tentatively, D is TRBD1 (6 bases). The V end lost 0 bases, the J end lost 2 bases, and 8 bases lay between the germline ends. The CDR3 runs to 14 residues. In germline, CDR1 is SGDLS, CDR2 YYNGEE. CDR3 nucleotides: TGTGCCAGCAGCGTAGATGGACAGCAAGAGACCCAGTACTTC. Translating gives CASSVDGQQETQYF.

This clone was recorded once. The V call is TRBV7-3, the J call TRBJ2-1, with D perhaps being TRBD1 or TRBD2 (5 bases each). Germline V gives CDR1 SGHTA, CDR2 FQGTGA. Between the trimmed V and J ends, which lost 5 bases and 6 bases, there was a span of 11 bases. This CDR3 contains 13 residues. The CDR3 bases are TGTGCCAGCAGCCCAACCGGGACCAATGAGCAGTTCTTC. Amino acid sequence: CASSPTGTNEQFF.

V is TRBV6-5 and J is TRBJ2-1; TRBD2 might be the D (7 bases). The CDR3 length is 14 residues. Germline V gene lookup returns CDR1 MNHEY and CDR2 SVGAGI. V dropped 0 bases and J dropped 6 bases, with 9 bases sitting between them. The CDR3 bases are TGTGCCAGCAGTTACTCCGGGGGGCCCAATGAGCAGTTCTTC. Encoded protein: CASSYSGGPNEQFF.

The chain has TRBV28 and TRBJ1-3; D is undetermined. The germline CDR1 and CDR2 sequences are MDHEN and SYDVKM. Trimming removed 2 bases from V and 2 bases from J, with 10 bases in between. The CDR3 extends over 15 amino acids. CDR3 sequence reads: CASSLRSWPGNTIYF. The DNA for the CDR3 is TGTGCCAGCAGTTTAAGGAGTTGGCCTGGAAACACCATATATTTT.

V gene TRBV5-6 combines with J gene TRBJ2-7; D might be TRBD1 (5 bases). The germline V and J ends were trimmed by 4 bases and 3 bases, with 11 bases remaining between them. The germline gives CDR1 SGHDT, CDR2 YYEEEE. The CDR3 is 13 amino acids. This CDR3 reads CASSVDKDYEQYF. CDR3 coding DNA: TGTGCCAGCAGCGTGGACAAGGACTACGAGCAGTACTTC.

V and J are TRBV6-1 and TRBJ2-1; D remains unclear. This CDR3 contains 13 residues. Germline CDR1 and CDR2: MNHNS and SASEGT. V was clipped by 2 bases and J by 8 bases, with 10 bases between them. The CDR3 protein is CASSELGAHEQFF. Here the CDR3 DNA reads TGTGCCAGCAGTGAACTCGGAGCTCATGAGCAGTTCTTC.

The chain links TRBV28 to TRBJ1-1; no firm D call. This CDR3 has 15 residues. Trimming stripped 5 bases from V and 0 bases from J, with 13 bases between. From germline, CDR1 is MDHEN and CDR2 SYDVKM. The CDR3, as DNA: TGTGCCAGCAGTACCTTTACAACGGTGAACACTGAAGCTTTCTTT. It encodes CASSTFTTVNTEAFF.

The V and J genes are TRBV5-1 and TRBJ2-7, with TRBD2 matching over 7 bases. J lost 0 bases, V lost 1 base, and 7 bases had no gene match. There are 16 residues in the CDR3. CDR1 and CDR2 (germline): SGHRS, YFSETQ. The CDR3 DNA is TGCGCCAGCAGCTTGTTAGGAGGGGACTACTCCTACGAGCAGTACTTC. Amino acids: CASSLLGGDYSYEQYF.

The chain recombines TRBV19 with TRBJ1-5, with TRBD1 as a possible D gene (5 bases). V was trimmed by 7 bases and J by 6 bases, leaving 16 bases between them. The V gene's germline CDR1 is LNHDA and CDR2 SQIVND (reference sequence). The CDR3 runs to 14 residues. The CDR3 loop reads CASKTDSPGQPQHF. In DNA, the CDR3 is TGTGCCAGTAAGACTGACAGCCCCGGTCAGCCCCAGCATTTT. The full variable domain, its missing parts supplied by reference TRBV19 and TRBJ1-5, is DGGITQSPKYLFRKEGQNVTLSCEQNLNHDAMYWYRQDPGQGLRLIYYSQIVNDFQKGDIAEGYSVSREKKESFPLTVTSAQKNPTAFYLCASKTDSPGQPQHFGDGTRLSIL.

CDR3 nucleotide sequence: TGTGCCAGCAGCTTGGTCGAGAGACTAGCGGGAGCGTACAATGAGCAGTTCTTC. This codes for CASSLVERLAGAYNEQFF. The chain recombines TRBV11-2 with TRBJ2-1; 12 nucleotides line up with TRBD2. The CDR3 consists of 18 residues. Losses at the gene ends were 3 bases for V and 4 bases for J; bases not matched to a gene: 10. Germline assignment: CDR1 SGHAT and CDR2 FQNNGV.